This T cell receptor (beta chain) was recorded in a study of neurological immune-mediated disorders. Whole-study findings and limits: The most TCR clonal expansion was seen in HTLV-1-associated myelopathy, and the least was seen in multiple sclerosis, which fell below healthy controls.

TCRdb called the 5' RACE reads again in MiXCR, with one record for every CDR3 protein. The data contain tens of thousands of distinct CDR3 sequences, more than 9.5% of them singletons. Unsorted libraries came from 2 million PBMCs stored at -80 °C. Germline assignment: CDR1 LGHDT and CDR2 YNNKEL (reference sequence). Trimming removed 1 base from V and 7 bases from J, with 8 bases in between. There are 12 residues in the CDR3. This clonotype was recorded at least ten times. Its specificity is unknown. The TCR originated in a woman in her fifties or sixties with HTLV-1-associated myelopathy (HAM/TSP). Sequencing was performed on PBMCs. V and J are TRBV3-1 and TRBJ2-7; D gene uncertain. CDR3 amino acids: CASSQAGYEQYF. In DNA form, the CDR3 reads TGTGCCAGCAGCCAAGCGGGTTATGAGCAGTACTTC.